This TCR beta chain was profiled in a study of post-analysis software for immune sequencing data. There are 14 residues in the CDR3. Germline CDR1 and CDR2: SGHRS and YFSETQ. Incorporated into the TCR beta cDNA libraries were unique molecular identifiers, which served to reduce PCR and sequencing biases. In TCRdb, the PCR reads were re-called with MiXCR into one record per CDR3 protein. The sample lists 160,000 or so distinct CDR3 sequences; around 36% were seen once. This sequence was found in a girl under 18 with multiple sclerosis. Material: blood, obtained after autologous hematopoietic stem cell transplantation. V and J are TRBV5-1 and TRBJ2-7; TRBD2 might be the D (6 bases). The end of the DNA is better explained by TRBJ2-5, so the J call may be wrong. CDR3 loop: CASSLAGGKETQYF. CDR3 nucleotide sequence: TGCGCCAGCAGCTTGGCCGGAGGGAAGGAGACCCAGTACTTC.